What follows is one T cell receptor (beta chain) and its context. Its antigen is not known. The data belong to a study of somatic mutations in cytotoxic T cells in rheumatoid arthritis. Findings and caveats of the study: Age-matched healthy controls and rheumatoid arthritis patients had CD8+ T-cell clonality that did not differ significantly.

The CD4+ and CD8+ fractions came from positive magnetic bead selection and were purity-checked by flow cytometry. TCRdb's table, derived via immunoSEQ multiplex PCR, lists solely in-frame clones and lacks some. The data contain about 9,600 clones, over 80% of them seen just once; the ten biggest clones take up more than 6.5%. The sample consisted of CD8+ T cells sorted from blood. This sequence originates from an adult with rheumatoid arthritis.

CDR3 DNA sequence: TGTGCCAGTAGTGCCCCCCGCAGGGGAGCCTATGGCTACACCTTC. This codes for CASSAPRRGAYGYTF. The chain uses TRBV19 and TRBJ1-2; D is possibly TRBD1 (6 bases). The CDR3 length is 15 residues. Trimming took off 5 bases at V and 4 bases at J, with 17 bases between the two ends. The V gene's germline CDR1 is LNHDA and CDR2 SQIVND (reference sequence).